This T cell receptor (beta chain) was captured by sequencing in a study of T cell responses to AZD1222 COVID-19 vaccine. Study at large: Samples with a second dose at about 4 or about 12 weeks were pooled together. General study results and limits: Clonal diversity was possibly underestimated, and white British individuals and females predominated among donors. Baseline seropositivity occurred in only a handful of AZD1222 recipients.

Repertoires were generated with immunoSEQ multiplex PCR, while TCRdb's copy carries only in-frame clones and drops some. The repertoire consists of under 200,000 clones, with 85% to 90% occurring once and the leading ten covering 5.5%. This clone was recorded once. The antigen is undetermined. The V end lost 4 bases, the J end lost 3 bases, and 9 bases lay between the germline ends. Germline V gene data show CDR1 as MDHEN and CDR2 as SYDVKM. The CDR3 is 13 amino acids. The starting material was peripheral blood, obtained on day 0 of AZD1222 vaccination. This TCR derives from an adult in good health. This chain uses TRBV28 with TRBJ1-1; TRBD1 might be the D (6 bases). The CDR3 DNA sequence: TGTGCCAGCAGTTACAGGGCGGACACTGAAGCTTTCTTT. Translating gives CASSYRADTEAFF.